The 15 T cell receptor beta chains listed next were all sequenced from one sample in a study of T cell responses to AZD1222 COVID-19 vaccine. Produced via immunoSEQ multiplex PCR; TCRdb's table is partial and in-frame only. Among some 31,000 clones listed, about 84% were seen once. The sequencing used peripheral blood, collected 28 days after the second AZD1222 dose. These receptors originate from an adult who received the AZD1222 COVID-19 vaccine.

This clone was recorded only once. The rearrangement links TRBV5-1 to TRBJ2-3; 7 bases agree with TRBD2. The CDR3 extends over 14 amino acids. The germline V gene encodes CDR1 SGHRS and CDR2 YFSETQ. Trimming took 7 bases from V and 6 from J; bases not matched to a gene: 11. The CDR3 is CASGSGMGVDTQYF. The CDR3 DNA is TGCGCCAGCGGGAGCGGGATGGGGGTGGATACGCAGTATTTT.

A few counts support this clone. This same CDR3 is encoded by further DNA sequences in the sample. The chain is built from TRBV7-9 and TRBJ2-7; D could derive from TRBD1 or TRBD2 (5 bases each). Germline CDR1 SEHNR, CDR2 FQNEAQ (reference sequence). Between the trimmed V and J ends, which lost 5 bases and 1 base, there was a span of 9 bases. The CDR3 covers 13 residues. CDR3 sequence reads: CASSPGTSYEQYF. DNA for the CDR3: TGTGCCAGCAGCCCAGGGACGTCCTACGAGCAGTACTTC.

This clone ranks as medium-sized. V usage is TRBV5-4 and J usage is TRBJ2-5; tentatively, D is TRBD1 or TRBD2 (5 bases each). Germline V gives CDR1 SGHNT, CDR2 YYREEE (reference sequence). This CDR3 has 13 residues. The ends were cut back, 5 bases at V and 5 bases at J, with 13 bases in the middle. The CDR3 spells CASRWWGWETQYF. CDR3 in DNA: TGTGCCAGCAGGTGGTGGGGGTGGGAGACCCAGTACTTC.

This clone was counted only a few times. This sequence joins TRBV7-6 and TRBJ1-6; 7 bases line up with TRBD1. V shed 5 bases, J shed 6 bases, and the junction held 7 bases outside the gene matches. The CDR3 totals 15 residues. Germline loops: CDR1 SGHVS, CDR2 FNYEAQ. CDR3 loop: CASSPMTGSNSPLHF. In DNA, the CDR3 is TGTGCCAGCAGCCCCATGACAGGGTCTAATTCACCCCTCCACTTT.

The chain combines TRBV19 with TRBJ1-4; TRBD1 is a possible D gene (6 bases). Germline V lookup: CDR1 LNHDA, CDR2 SQIVND (reference sequence). The CDR3 loop spans 13 amino acids. Deletions cut 1 base from V and 8 bases from J, with 8 bases between. CDR3 amino acids: CASSIGGREKLFF. CDR3 coding DNA: TGTGCCAGTAGTATAGGGGGGCGAGAAAAACTGTTTTTT.

This chain connects TRBV6-4 to TRBJ2-1; 12 bases are shared with TRBD2. CDR3 length: 17 amino acids. Germline loops: CDR1 MRHNA, CDR2 SNTAGT. Trimming took 2 bases from V and 4 from J; bases not matched to a gene: 6. The CDR3 reads CASSDETSGGGYNEQFF. The DNA for the CDR3 is TGTGCCAGCAGTGACGAGACTAGCGGGGGAGGTTACAATGAGCAGTTCTTC.

This sequence joins TRBV3-1 (or the pseudogene TRBV3-2) and TRBJ1-6; D not certain. The germline gives CDR1 LGHDT, CDR2 YNNKEL (reference sequence). This CDR3 has 14 residues. V was shortened by 2 bases and J by 7 bases, with 9 bases between the two germline ends. CDR3: CASSQLVANSPLHF. The CDR3 bases are TGTGCCAGCAGCCAACTGGTTGCCAATTCACCCCTCCACTTT.

This clone was seen once. The J gene is TRBJ1-3, the V gene TRBV6-1; the D is unclear. CDR3 length equals 15 residues. Looked up from germline, CDR1 is MNHNS and CDR2 is SASEGT. Trimming stripped 3 bases from V and 0 bases from J, with 9 bases between. In nucleotides, the CDR3 is TGTGCCAGCAGTGAGGACCGATACTCTGGAAACACCATATATTTT. It specifies CASSEDRYSGNTIYF.

The genes are TRBV6-5 and TRBJ2-2, with D perhaps matching TRBD2 (7 bases). The CDR3 is made up of 13 amino acids. Deletions cut 11 bases from V and 7 bases from J, with 17 bases between. Germline CDR1 is MNHEY and CDR2 is SVGAGI. CDR3 sequence: CASRGATGGELFF. CDR3 DNA sequence: TGTGCCTCCCGGGGGGCGACGGGCGGGGAGCTGTTTTTT.

This chain connects TRBV4-1 to TRBJ1-5; D ambiguous. The CDR3 totals 15 residues. With 0 bases removed from V and 7 bases from J, the gap between germline ends came to 13 bases. Germline V gene lookup returns CDR1 MGHRA and CDR2 YSYEKL. The chain's CDR3 is CASSQETGRGQPQHF. The CDR3 DNA is TGCGCCAGCAGCCAAGAAACGGGTCGAGGGCAGCCCCAGCATTTT.

This chain joins TRBV5-5 and TRBJ1-6; D not certain. Trimming pared 4 bases from V and 0 bases from J, leaving 11 bases between. The length of the CDR3 is 16 residues. Germline CDR1 reads SGHKS; CDR2 reads YYEKEE (reference sequence). The CDR3 region is CASSQLEGSYNSPLHF. The CDR3 nucleotides are TGTGCCAGCAGCCAGCTTGAGGGCTCCTATAATTCACCCCTCCACTTT.

This clone was seen only a few times. Here the CDR3 reads CASSFRDSRTSTDTQYF. CDR3 DNA: TGTGCCAGCAGCTTCCGGGACAGCCGCACTAGCACAGATACGCAGTATTTT. This chain links TRBV5-5 with TRBJ2-3; 7 bases agree with TRBD1. This CDR3 spans 17 amino acids. Germline V gene sequence: CDR1 SGHKS, CDR2 YYEKEE (reference sequence). The trim removed 2 bases at V and 0 bases at J, leaving 9 bases unmatched.

This clone showed up just once. The chain is built from TRBV5-5 and TRBJ2-3; possibly TRBD2 for D (5 bases). The germline CDR1 and CDR2 sequences are SGHKS and YYEKEE (reference sequence). This CDR3 has 14 amino acids. V shed 7 bases and J shed 4 bases, with 16 bases lying between them. The CDR3 DNA sequence: TGTGCCAGCTTCACGAGGGAGCCCCCAGATACGCAGTATTTT. It yields the protein CASFTREPPDTQYF.

The J gene is TRBJ2-5, the V gene TRBV15; the match to TRBD2 covers 10 bases. This CDR3 is built from 14 residues. The V gene's germline CDR1 is LNHNV and CDR2 YYDKDF (reference sequence). V lost 6 bases, J lost 5 bases, and 6 bases stayed unmatched. The CDR3: CATSSSGRWETQYF. The CDR3 coding sequence is TGTGCCACCAGTAGTAGCGGGAGGTGGGAGACCCAGTACTTC. Full variable domain (rest looked up from reference TRBV15 and TRBJ2-5): DAMVIQNPRYQVTQFGKPVTLSCSQTLNHNVMYWYQQKSSQAPKLLFHYYDKDFNNEADTPDNFQSRRPNTSFCFLDIRSPGLGDTAMYLCATSSSGRWETQYFGPGTRLLVL.

The sample holds a few counts of this clone. The rearrangement links TRBV7-8 to TRBJ2-7; tentatively, D is TRBD1 (5 bases). V lost 5 bases and J 2 bases, leaving 10 bases between the germline ends. Germline V gene lookup returns CDR1 SGHVS and CDR2 FQNEAQ. The CDR3 length is 13 residues. CDR3 sequence reads: CASSPQGTYEQYV. CDR3 nucleotides: TGTGCCAGCAGCCCTCAGGGCACCTACGAGCAGTACGTC.